These T cell receptor beta chains were read from a single sample in a study of blood T cell repertoires in COVID-19. The data were produced by immunoSEQ multiplex PCR, yet TCRdb's version contains in-frame clones alone and is incomplete. The sample has more than 200,000 clones; around 87% are singletons. The sequencing sample was made of peripheral blood. Every receptor here comes from a woman in her forties or fifties with COVID-19, enrolled during active disease. Both conserved end residues are part of each CDR3. A D gene is named only where the DNA matches it firmly. Size is omitted from some rows. Given values are once, few, many or a class for expanded clones.

length: 19; J: TRBJ2-4; V: TRBV10-1; size: .; D: TRBD1; CDR3: CASRVGSRGLGLAKNIQYF; DNA: TGCGCCAGCAGAGTAGGGAGCAGGGGGCTAGGGCTAGCCAAAAACATTCAGTACTTC
length: 13; J: TRBJ2-5; V: TRBV30; size: .; D: .; CDR3: CAWSPGGQETQYF; DNA: TGTGCCTGGAGCCCCGGGGGACAAGAGACCCAGTACTTC
length: 15; J: TRBJ1-4; V: TRBV7-9; size: once; D: TRBD1; CDR3: CATQREGTGSEKLFF; DNA: TGTGCCACTCAGAGAGAAGGGACAGGTAGTGAAAAACTGTTTTTT
length: 15; J: TRBJ2-3; V: TRBV11-3; size: .; D: .; CDR3: CASSLRMRQSDTQYF; DNA: TGTGCCAGCAGCTTAAGGATGAGACAGTCGGATACGCAGTATTTT
length: 15; J: TRBJ2-3; V: TRBV27; size: once; D: TRBD1; CDR3: CASSLPTGTTDTQYF; DNA: TGTGCCAGCAGTTTACCGACAGGGACCACAGATACGCAGTATTTT
length: 13; J: TRBJ1-1; V: TRBV19; size: once; D: .; CDR3: CASLGGWDTEAFF; DNA: TGTGCCAGCCTGGGGGGTTGGGACACTGAAGCTTTCTTT
length: 15; J: TRBJ1-2; V: TRBV13; size: .; D: TRBD1; CDR3: CASSGRDRGIYGYTF; DNA: TGTGCCAGCAGCGGCCGGGACAGGGGGATCTATGGCTACACCTTC
length: 15; J: TRBJ1-2; V: TRBV11-2; size: few; D: .; CDR3: CASSSVTGQRHGYTF; DNA: TGTGCCAGCAGCTCGGTTACGGGACAAAGACATGGCTACACCTTC
length: 13; J: TRBJ2-1; V: TRBV7-7; size: .; D: TRBD1; CDR3: CASSHQGVNEQFF; DNA: TGTGCCAGCAGCCACCAGGGGGTGAATGAGCAGTTCTTC
length: 16; J: TRBJ1-1; V: TRBV5-1; size: .; D: .; CDR3: CASSQRDGSLNTEAFF; DNA: TGCGCCAGCAGCCAACGCGACGGGTCCTTAAACACTGAAGCTTTCTTT
length: 16; J: TRBJ1-1; V: TRBV7-2; size: many; D: .; CDR3: CASSPGLGRVNTEAFF; DNA: TGTGCCAGCAGCCCAGGGCTGGGCAGGGTGAACACTGAAGCTTTCTTT